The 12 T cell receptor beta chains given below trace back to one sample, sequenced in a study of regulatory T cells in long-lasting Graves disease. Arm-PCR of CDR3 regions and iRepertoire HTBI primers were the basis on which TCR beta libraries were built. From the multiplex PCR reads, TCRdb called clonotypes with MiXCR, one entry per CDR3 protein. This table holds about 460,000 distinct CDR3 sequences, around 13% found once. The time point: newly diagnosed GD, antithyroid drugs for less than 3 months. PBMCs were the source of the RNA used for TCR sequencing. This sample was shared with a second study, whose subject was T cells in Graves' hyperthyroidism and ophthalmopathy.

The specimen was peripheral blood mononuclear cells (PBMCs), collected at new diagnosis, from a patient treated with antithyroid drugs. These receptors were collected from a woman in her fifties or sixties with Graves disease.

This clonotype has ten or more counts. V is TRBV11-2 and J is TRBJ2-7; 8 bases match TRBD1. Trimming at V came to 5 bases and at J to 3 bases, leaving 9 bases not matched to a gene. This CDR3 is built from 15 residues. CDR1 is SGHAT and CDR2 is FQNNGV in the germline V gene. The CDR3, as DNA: TGTGCCAGCAGCCTCCTGGGGACAGGTGTCTACGAGCAGTACTTC. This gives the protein CASSLLGTGVYEQYF.

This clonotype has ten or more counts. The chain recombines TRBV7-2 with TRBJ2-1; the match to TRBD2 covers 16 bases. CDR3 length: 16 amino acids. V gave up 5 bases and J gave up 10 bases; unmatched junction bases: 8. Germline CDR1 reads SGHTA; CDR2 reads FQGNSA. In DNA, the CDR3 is TGTGCCAGCAGCCCCGGGCCGGGACTAGCGGGAGGGGAGCAGTTCTTC. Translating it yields CASSPGPGLAGGEQFF.

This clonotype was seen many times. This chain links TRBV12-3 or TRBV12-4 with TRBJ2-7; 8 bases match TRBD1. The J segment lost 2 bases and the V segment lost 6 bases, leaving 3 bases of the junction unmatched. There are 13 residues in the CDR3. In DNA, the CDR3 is TGTGCCAGCAGGGGACAGGTTACCTACGAGCAGTACTTC. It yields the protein CASRGQVTYEQYF.

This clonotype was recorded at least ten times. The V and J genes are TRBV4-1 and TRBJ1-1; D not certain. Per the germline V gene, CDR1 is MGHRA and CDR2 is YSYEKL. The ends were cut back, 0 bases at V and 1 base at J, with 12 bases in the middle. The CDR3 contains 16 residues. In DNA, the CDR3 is TGCGCCAGCAGCCAAGATCCGGGGTGGAGGAACACTGAAGCTTTCTTT. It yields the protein CASSQDPGWRNTEAFF.

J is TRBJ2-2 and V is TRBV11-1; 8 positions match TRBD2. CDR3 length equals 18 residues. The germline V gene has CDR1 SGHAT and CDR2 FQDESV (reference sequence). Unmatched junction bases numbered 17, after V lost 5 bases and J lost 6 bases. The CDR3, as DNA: TGTGCCAGCAGCCAAGATAGTTTATTCAGCGGGAGTCCCGGGGAGCTGTTTTTT. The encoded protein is CASSQDSLFSGSPGELFF.

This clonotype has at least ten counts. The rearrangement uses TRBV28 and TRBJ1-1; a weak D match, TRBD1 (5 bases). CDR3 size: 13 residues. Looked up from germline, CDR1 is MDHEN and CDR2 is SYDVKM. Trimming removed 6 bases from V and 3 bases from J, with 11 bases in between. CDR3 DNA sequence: TGTGCCAGCAGAATCAGGGCTTACACTGAAGCTTTCTTT. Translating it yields CASRIRAYTEAFF.

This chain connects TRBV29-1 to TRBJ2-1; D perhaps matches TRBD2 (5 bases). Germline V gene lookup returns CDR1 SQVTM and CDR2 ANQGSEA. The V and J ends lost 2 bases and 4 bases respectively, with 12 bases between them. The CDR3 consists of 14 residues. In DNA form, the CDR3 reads TGCAGCGTTGAAAGGCGGGCAGTTTACAATGAGCAGTTCTTC. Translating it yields CSVERRAVYNEQFF.

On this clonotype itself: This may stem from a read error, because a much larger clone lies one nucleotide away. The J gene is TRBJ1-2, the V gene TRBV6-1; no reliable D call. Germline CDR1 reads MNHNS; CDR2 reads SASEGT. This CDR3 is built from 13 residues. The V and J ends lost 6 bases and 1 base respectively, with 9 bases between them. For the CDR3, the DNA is TGTGCCAGCAGGTCCACGGATAACTATGGCTACACCTTC. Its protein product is CASRSTDNYGYTF.

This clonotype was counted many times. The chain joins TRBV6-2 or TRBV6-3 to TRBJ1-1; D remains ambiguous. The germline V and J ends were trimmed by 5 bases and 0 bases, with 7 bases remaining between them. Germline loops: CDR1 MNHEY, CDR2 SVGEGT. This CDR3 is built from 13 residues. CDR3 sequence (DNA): TGTGCCAGCAGTAGAATCATGAACACTGAAGCTTTCTTT. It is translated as CASSRIMNTEAFF.

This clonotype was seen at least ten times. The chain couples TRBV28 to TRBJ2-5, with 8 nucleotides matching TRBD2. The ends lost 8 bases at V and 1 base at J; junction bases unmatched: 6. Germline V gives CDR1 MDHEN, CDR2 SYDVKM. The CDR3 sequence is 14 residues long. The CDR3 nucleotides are TGTGCCAGCCTCGGGGGGGCGGTCCAAGAGACCCAGTACTTC. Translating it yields CASLGGAVQETQYF.

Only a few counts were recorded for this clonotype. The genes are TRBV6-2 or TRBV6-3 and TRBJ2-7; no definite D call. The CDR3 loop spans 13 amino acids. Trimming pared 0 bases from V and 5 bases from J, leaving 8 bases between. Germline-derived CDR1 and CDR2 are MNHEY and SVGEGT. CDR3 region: CASSYSMAHEQYF. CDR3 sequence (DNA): TGTGCCAGCAGTTACTCGATGGCCCACGAGCAGTACTTC.

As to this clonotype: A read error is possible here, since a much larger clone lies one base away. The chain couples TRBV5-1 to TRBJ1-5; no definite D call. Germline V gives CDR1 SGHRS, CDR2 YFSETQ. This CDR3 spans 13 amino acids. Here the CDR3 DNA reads TGCGCCAGGAGCTTAGGTGAAAATCAGCCCCAGCATTTT. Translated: CARSLGENQPQHF.